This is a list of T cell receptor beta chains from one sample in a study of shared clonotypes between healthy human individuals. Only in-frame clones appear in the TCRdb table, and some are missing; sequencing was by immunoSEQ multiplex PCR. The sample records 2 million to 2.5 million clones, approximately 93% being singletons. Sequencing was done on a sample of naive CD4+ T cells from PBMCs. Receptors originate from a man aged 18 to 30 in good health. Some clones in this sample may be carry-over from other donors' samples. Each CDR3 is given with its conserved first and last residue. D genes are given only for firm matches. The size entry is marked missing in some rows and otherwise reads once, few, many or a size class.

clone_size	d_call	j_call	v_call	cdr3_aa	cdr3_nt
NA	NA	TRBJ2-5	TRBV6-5	CASGRTVQETQYF	TGTGCCAGCGGTCGGACGGTCCAAGAGACCCAGTACTTC
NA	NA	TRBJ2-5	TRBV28	CASRAGGGPGETQYF	TGTGCCAGCAGGGCAGGGGGGGGACCAGGGGAGACCCAGTACTTC
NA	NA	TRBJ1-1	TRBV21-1	CASSPPFLGDTEAFF	TGTGCCAGCAGCCCTCCCTTCCTCGGGGACACTGAAGCTTTCTTT
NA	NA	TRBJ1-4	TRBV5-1	CASSLGGAGEKLFF	TGCGCCAGCAGCTTGGGAGGGGCCGGGGAAAAACTGTTTTTT
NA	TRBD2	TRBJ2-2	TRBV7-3	CASSRRGTSENTGELFF	TGTGCCAGCAGCCGAAGGGGGACTAGCGAGAACACCGGGGAGCTGTTTTTT
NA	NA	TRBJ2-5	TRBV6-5	CASSRWDGETQYF	TGTGCCAGCAGCCGGTGGGATGGTGAGACCCAGTACTTC
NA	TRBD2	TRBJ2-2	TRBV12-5	CASALGLAGTGELFF	TGTGCTAGTGCCCTGGGTCTAGCGGGGACCGGGGAGCTGTTTTTT
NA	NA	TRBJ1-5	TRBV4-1	CASSQGVAYSNQPQHF	TGCGCCAGCAGCCAAGGCGTGGCTTATAGCAATCAGCCCCAGCATTTT
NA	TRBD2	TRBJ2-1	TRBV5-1	CTPHGRRSYNEQFF	TGCACACCCCACGGGAGGAGATCCTACAATGAGCAGTTCTTC
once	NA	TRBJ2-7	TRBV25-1	CASGRDGYEQYF	TGTGCCAGCGGACGGGACGGCTACGAGCAGTACTTC
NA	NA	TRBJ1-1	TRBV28	CASSLQSRGAEAFF	TGTGCCAGCAGTTTACAGAGTCGAGGGGCTGAAGCTTTCTTT
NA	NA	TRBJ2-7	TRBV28	CASSSLWTYEQYF	TGTGCCAGCAGTTCCCTCTGGACCTACGAGCAGTACTTC
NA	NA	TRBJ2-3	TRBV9	CASSALALGTDTQYF	TGTGCCAGCAGCGCACTAGCTTTGGGTACAGATACGCAGTATTTT
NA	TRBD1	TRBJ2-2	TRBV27	CASSFTGAGELFF	TGTGCCAGCAGTTTTACAGGGGCCGGGGAGCTGTTTTTT
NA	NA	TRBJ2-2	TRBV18	CASSSRQENTGELFF	TGTGCCAGCTCGTCGAGGCAGGAGAACACCGGGGAGCTGTTTTTT
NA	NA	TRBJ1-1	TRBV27	CASSGSGAGDTEAFF	TGTGCCAGCAGTGGTTCAGGGGCAGGCGACACTGAAGCTTTCTTT
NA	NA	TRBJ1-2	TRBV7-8	CASSHNAPGLDGYTF	TGTGCCAGCAGCCACAATGCCCCGGGGCTGGATGGCTACACCTTC
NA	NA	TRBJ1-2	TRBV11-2	CASSLVPQTIYGYTF	TGTGCCAGCAGCTTAGTTCCCCAAACTATCTATGGCTACACCTTC
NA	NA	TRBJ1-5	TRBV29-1	CSVAGDLDQPQHF	TGCAGCGTTGCCGGGGATCTCGATCAGCCCCAGCATTTT
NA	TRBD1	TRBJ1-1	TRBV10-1	CASSAGGWTEAFF	TGCGCCAGCAGTGCAGGGGGTTGGACTGAAGCTTTCTTT
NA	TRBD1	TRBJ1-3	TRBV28	CASSLPLTGAQRNTIYF	TGTGCCAGCAGTTTACCCCTAACAGGGGCCCAAAGGAACACCATATATTTT
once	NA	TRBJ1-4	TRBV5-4	CASSLDGGLVEKLFF	TGTGCCAGCAGCTTGGACGGGGGGTTGGTTGAAAAACTGTTTTTT
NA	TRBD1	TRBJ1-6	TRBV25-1	CASRSQGDGSPLHF	TGTGCCAGCAGGTCACAGGGGGACGGTTCACCCCTCCACTTT
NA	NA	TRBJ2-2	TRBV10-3	CAISDLRAGQNTGELFF	TGTGCCATCAGTGATCTTAGGGCAGGGCAGAACACCGGGGAGCTGTTTTTT
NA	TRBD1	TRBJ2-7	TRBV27	CASSRSTAGGLTFYEQYF	TGTGCCAGCAGTCGAAGTACGGCAGGGGGCCTTACCTTCTACGAGCAGTACTTC
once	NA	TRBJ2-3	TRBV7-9	CASSLGASTDTQYF	TGTGCCAGCAGCTTAGGAGCGAGCACAGATACGCAGTATTTT
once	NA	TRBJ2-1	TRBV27	CASSYGTPEYNEQFF	TGTGCCAGCAGTTACGGGACTCCCGAATACAATGAGCAGTTCTTC
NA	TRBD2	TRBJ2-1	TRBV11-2	CASSLTSGRALHEQFF	TGTGCCAGCAGCTTAACTAGCGGGAGGGCCTTGCATGAGCAGTTCTTC
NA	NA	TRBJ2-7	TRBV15	CATSRDSGYEQYF	TGTGCCACCAGCAGAGATTCAGGCTACGAGCAGTACTTC
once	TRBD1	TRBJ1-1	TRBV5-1	CASSLVDRDYTEAFF	TGCGCCAGCAGCTTGGTCGACAGGGACTACACTGAAGCTTTCTTT
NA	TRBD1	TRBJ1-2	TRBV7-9	CASSLAPGQINYGYTF	TGTGCCAGCAGCTTAGCCCCGGGACAGATTAACTATGGCTACACCTTC
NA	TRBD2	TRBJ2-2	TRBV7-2	CASSLTSGSLGELFF	TGTGCCAGCAGCTTGACTAGCGGGAGTTTGGGGGAGCTGTTTTTT
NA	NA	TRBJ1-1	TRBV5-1	CASSLDPGLPFF	TGCGCCAGCAGCTTGGATCCGGGACTACCTTTCTTT
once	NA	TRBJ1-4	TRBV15	CATSRGGGRVEKLFF	TGTGCCACCAGCAGAGGAGGGGGGCGGGTTGAAAAACTGTTTTTT
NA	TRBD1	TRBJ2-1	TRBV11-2	CASSSLPPTGESYNEQFF	TGTGCCAGCAGTTCTCTCCCCCCAACAGGGGAGTCCTACAATGAGCAGTTCTTC
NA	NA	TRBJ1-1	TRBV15	CATSLRGGAYTEAFF	TGTGCCACCAGCTTAAGGGGAGGGGCCTACACTGAAGCTTTCTTT
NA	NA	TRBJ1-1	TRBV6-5	CASRDLGGYNTEAFF	TGTGCCAGCAGGGACCTAGGGGGGTATAACACTGAAGCTTTCTTT
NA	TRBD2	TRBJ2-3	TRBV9	CASSVGIGTSSNTQYF	TGTGCCAGCAGCGTAGGAATTGGGACTAGCTCCAATACGCAGTATTTT
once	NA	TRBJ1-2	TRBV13	CASRLLGWGGYTF	TGTGCCAGCAGGTTATTGGGGTGGGGCGGCTACACCTTC
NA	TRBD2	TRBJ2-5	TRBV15	CATSWGGSRAGETQYF	TGTGCCACCAGCTGGGGGGGGAGTCGAGCCGGGGAGACCCAGTACTTC
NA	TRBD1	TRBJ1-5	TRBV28	CASSLGTGWFNQPQHF	TGTGCCAGCAGTTTAGGGACAGGGTGGTTCAATCAGCCCCAGCATTTT
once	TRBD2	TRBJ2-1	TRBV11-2	CASNFLAGTYNEQFF	TGTGCCAGCAACTTCCTAGCGGGGACCTACAATGAGCAGTTCTTC
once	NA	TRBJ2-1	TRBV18	CASSQVLGTSSYNEQFF	TGTGCCAGCTCTCAAGTACTAGGGACAAGTTCCTACAATGAGCAGTTCTTC
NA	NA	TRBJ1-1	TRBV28	CASITSGAFSEAFF	TGTGCCAGCATCACCTCAGGGGCCTTTTCTGAAGCTTTCTTT
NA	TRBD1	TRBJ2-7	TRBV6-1	CASRGGTGSYEQYF	TGTGCCAGCAGGGGGGGGACAGGGAGTTACGAGCAGTACTTC